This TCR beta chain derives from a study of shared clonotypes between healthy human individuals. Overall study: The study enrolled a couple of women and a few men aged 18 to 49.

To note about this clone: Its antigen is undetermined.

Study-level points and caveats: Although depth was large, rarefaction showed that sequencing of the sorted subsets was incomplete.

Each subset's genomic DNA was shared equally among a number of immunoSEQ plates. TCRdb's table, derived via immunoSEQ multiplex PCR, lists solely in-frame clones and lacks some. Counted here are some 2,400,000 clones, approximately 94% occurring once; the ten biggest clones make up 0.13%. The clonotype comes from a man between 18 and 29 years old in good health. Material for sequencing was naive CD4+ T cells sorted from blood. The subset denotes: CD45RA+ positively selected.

The CDR3 DNA reads as TGCGCCAGCAGCTCTCCTGGGAACATTCAGTACTTC. Amino acid sequence: CASSSPGNIQYF. The gene calls are TRBV5-1 and TRBJ2-4; no clear D. CDR3 length equals 12 residues. V lost 3 bases, J lost 7 bases, and 8 bases lay in between. Germline-derived CDR1 and CDR2 are SGHRS and YFSETQ.